Listed below are T cell receptor beta chains from one sample, sequenced in a study of blood T cell repertoires in COVID-19. TCRdb's table, derived via immunoSEQ multiplex PCR, lists solely in-frame clones and lacks some. Altogether about 80,000 clones are present, 82% being singletons, with the ten largest covering just over 35%. Sequenced input: peripheral blood. Every receptor here comes from a woman aged 70-85 years with acute or convalescent COVID-19. Each CDR3 is given with its conserved first and last residue. D genes are given only for firm matches. Size tells how often a clone was seen (once, few, many) or the class of an expanded clone, and some rows leave it out.

d_call j_call v_call cdr3_length clone_size cdr3_aa cdr3_nt
- TRBJ2-5 TRBV28 17 - CASTRGVYRQEEETQYF TGTGCCAGCACCCGGGGGGTATATCGACAGGAAGAAGAGACCCAGTACTTC
TRBD2 TRBJ2-3 TRBV6-6 16 few CASSWRTSGVGDTQYF TGTGCCAGCAGTTGGCGGACTAGCGGGGTGGGAGATACGCAGTATTTT
TRBD1 TRBJ1-5 TRBV7-9 14 - CASSLAGGGQPQHF TGTGCCAGCAGCTTGGCAGGGGGCGGTCAGCCCCAGCATTTT
- TRBJ2-1 TRBV19 16 - CASSAQGGASYNEQFF TGTGCCAGTAGTGCCCAAGGCGGAGCCTCCTACAATGAGCAGTTCTTC
TRBD2 TRBJ2-1 TRBV6-5 15 - CASSLVAGGANEQFF TGTGCCAGCAGTCTTGTTGCGGGGGGAGCAAATGAGCAGTTCTTC
- TRBJ1-5 TRBV19 13 few CATSVLARQPQHF TGTGCCACCTCGGTTCTAGCGAGGCAGCCCCAGCATTTT
TRBD2 TRBJ2-2 TRBV5-6 14 - CASSLSGSSGELFF TGTGCCAGCAGCCTTAGCGGGAGCTCCGGGGAGCTGTTTTTT
TRBD1 TRBJ1-1 TRBV9 14 - CASSPRQGRTEAFF TGTGCCAGCAGCCCCAGACAGGGGAGAACTGAAGCTTTCTTT
TRBD1 TRBJ1-2 TRBV2 15 - CASSTQGALGYGYTF TGTGCCAGCAGCACACAGGGGGCGCTTGGCTATGGCTACACCTTC
- TRBJ2-2 TRBV5-4 15 - CASSLFLRNTGELFF TGTGCCAGCAGCTTATTTTTGCGGAACACCGGGGAGCTGTTTTTT
TRBD2 TRBJ2-2 TRBV9 17 few CASSDTSGRPQAGELFF TGTGCCAGCAGTGACACTAGCGGGAGGCCACAGGCCGGGGAGCTGTTTTTT
TRBD1 TRBJ2-1 TRBV13 15 - CASSQRDRGLREQFF TGTGCCAGCAGCCAGAGGGACAGGGGCCTCAGGGAGCAGTTCTTC
TRBD1 TRBJ2-3 TRBV29-1 12 medium-sized CSVARGTDTQYF TGCAGCGTTGCCAGGGGGACAGATACGCAGTATTTT
- TRBJ2-5 TRBV18 14 - CASSPGHQQETQYF TGTGCCAGCTCACCGGGACACCAGCAAGAGACCCAGTACTTC
TRBD2 TRBJ2-1 TRBV5-1 17 few CASSLGGSGLVANEQFF TGCGCCAGCAGCTTGGGAGGTAGCGGGTTAGTGGCGAATGAGCAGTTCTTC
- TRBJ1-4 TRBV7-6 15 few CASSPQITTNEKLFF TGTGCCAGCAGCCCTCAGATAACAACTAATGAAAAACTGTTTTTT
- TRBJ2-1 TRBV23-1 15 - CASSKMREEYNEQFF TGCGCCAGCAGTAAGATGAGGGAGGAGTACAATGAGCAGTTCTTC
TRBD2 TRBJ2-7 TRBV2 12 once CASRLAGGKQYF TGTGCCAGCCGCCTAGCGGGAGGGAAGCAGTACTTC
TRBD1 TRBJ2-7 TRBV6-2/TRBV6-3 16 - CASSYDSRGRGYEQYF TGTGCCAGCAGTTACGACTCCAGGGGGCGCGGGTACGAGCAGTACTTC
TRBD2 TRBJ2-3 TRBV30 18 - CAWKTGSGRVESTDTQYF TGTGCCTGGAAGACGGGTAGCGGGAGGGTTGAATCGACAGATACGCAGTATTTT
- TRBJ2-5 TRBV18 15 - CASSLITGVEGTQYF TGTGCCAGCTCACTTATCACGGGAGTTGAGGGGACCCAGTACTTC
- TRBJ2-2 TRBV7-2 16 - CASSLHPGGPAGELFF TGTGCCAGCAGCTTACACCCAGGGGGGCCGGCCGGGGAGCTGTTTTTT
- TRBJ2-5 TRBV10-3 15 - CAISRETVDQETQYF TGTGCCATCAGCCGCGAGACAGTCGATCAAGAGACCCAGTACTTC
TRBD2 TRBJ2-5 TRBV3-1/TRBV3-2 17 - CASSQGGIAGSPETQYF TGTGCCAGCAGCCAAGGTGGAATAGCGGGAAGCCCAGAGACCCAGTACTTC
TRBD2 TRBJ2-1 TRBV7-9 14 - CASCEGGRQTEQFF TGTGCCAGCTGCGAAGGCGGGAGGCAAACTGAGCAGTTCTTC
- TRBJ1-1 TRBV11-3 13 - CASSFTANTEAFF TGTGCCAGCAGCTTCACAGCGAACACTGAAGCTTTCTTT
- TRBJ1-1 TRBV27 14 - CASSLTGSYTEAFF TGTGCCAGCAGTTTAACAGGGAGTTACACTGAAGCTTTCTTT
- TRBJ2-5 TRBV19 14 - CASSIYGLRETQYF TGTGCCAGTAGTATATACGGACTACGGGAGACCCAGTACTTC
- TRBJ2-1 TRBV19 13 - CASSRGHYNEQFF TGTGCCAGTAGCAGGGGACACTACAATGAGCAGTTCTTC
TRBD1 TRBJ1-3 TRBV6-5 14 - CASIRTGAGNTIYF TGTGCCAGCATCCGGACAGGGGCAGGAAACACCATATATTTT
TRBD1 TRBJ1-4 TRBV2 14 - CASRGDRVNEKLFF TGTGCCAGCAGGGGGGACAGGGTTAATGAAAAACTGTTTTTT
- TRBJ2-3 TRBV3-1/TRBV3-2 15 few CASSTGTYNTDTQYF TGTGCCAGCTCCACCGGGACTTATAACACAGATACGCAGTATTTT
- TRBJ2-7 TRBV3-1/TRBV3-2 14 - CASSQDLGAVEQYF TGTGCCAGCAGCCAAGATCTAGGAGCGGTCGAGCAGTACTTC
- TRBJ1-4 TRBV12-5 16 - CASGPSGVGVHEKLFF TGTGCTAGTGGCCCGTCGGGGGTGGGAGTTCATGAAAAACTGTTTTTT
- TRBJ2-5 TRBV29-1 14 - CSVGPPIGLETQYF TGCAGCGTTGGGCCCCCAATAGGACTAGAGACCCAGTACTTC
TRBD2 TRBJ2-1 TRBV19 14 - CASSIRTGGNEQFF TGTGCCAGTAGTATTAGAACCGGGGGGAACGAGCAGTTCTTC
TRBD2 TRBJ2-5 TRBV7-9 16 - CASSFGLALYQETQYF TGTGCCAGCAGCTTCGGACTAGCGCTTTACCAAGAGACCCAGTACTTC
- TRBJ2-1 TRBV24-1 15 - CATSEGKGPGYEQFF TGTGCCACCAGTGAGGGGAAGGGGCCAGGATATGAGCAGTTCTTC
- TRBJ2-1 TRBV11-2 16 - CASSLARGWNSLEQFF TGTGCCAGCAGCTTAGCCCGGGGGTGGAATTCTCTTGAGCAGTTCTTC
- TRBJ1-1 TRBV30 15 - CAWLHPTGVNTEAFF TGTGCCTGGTTACATCCGACCGGAGTGAACACTGAAGCTTTCTTT
TRBD1 TRBJ1-3 TRBV10-2 13 few CASMGQGGNTIYF TGCGCCAGCATGGGACAGGGAGGAAACACCATATATTTT
- TRBJ2-3 TRBV5-8 14 - CASTDRGYTDTQYF TGTGCCAGCACCGACCGGGGGTACACAGATACGCAGTATTTT
- TRBJ1-2 TRBV19 13 - CASRGAGSYGYTF TGTGCCAGTAGGGGGGCAGGTTCCTATGGCTACACCTTC
- TRBJ2-7 TRBV4-1 16 - CASSQDILAAGYEQYF TGCGCCAGCAGCCAAGATATACTAGCCGCAGGTTACGAGCAGTACTTC
TRBD1 TRBJ1-1 TRBV19 14 - CASSRDRVNTEAFF TGTGCCAGTAGTAGGGACAGGGTGAACACTGAAGCTTTCTTT
- TRBJ1-2 TRBV2 15 - CASSVAQGGAGGYTF TGTGCCAGCAGTGTCGCGCAGGGAGGAGCGGGAGGCTACACCTTC
TRBD2 TRBJ2-3 TRBV2 13 - CASGGGSTDTQYF TGTGCCAGCGGCGGGGGAAGCACAGATACGCAGTATTTT
TRBD1 TRBJ1-4 TRBV5-1 17 - CASSLMDRVGTNEKLFF TGCGCCAGCAGCTTGATGGACAGGGTTGGGACTAATGAAAAACTGTTTTTT
TRBD2 TRBJ2-3 TRBV19 15 - CASSPSGRAGGTQYF TGTGCCAGTAGCCCTAGCGGGAGGGCTGGGGGTACGCAGTATTTT
- TRBJ1-1 TRBV11-3 18 - CASSQNRGIGGRNTEAFF TGTGCCAGCAGCCAAAATAGGGGCATCGGGGGAAGGAACACTGAAGCTTTCTTT
TRBD2 TRBJ2-4 TRBV4-2 16 - CASSQSQREGQNIQYF TGTGCCAGCAGCCAGTCCCAGCGGGAGGGACAAAACATTCAGTACTTC
TRBD1 TRBJ1-2 TRBV5-1 16 - CASSSWPRGSHYGYTF TGCGCCAGCAGCTCTTGGCCCAGGGGGTCCCACTATGGCTACACCTTC
TRBD2 TRBJ2-7 TRBV6-5 15 few CASSYTSGRAIEQYF TGTGCCAGCAGTTACACTAGCGGGAGGGCCATCGAGCAGTACTTC
TRBD2 TRBJ2-7 TRBV3-1/TRBV3-2 14 many CASSRGLVNNEQYF TGTGCCAGCAGCCGCGGACTAGTGAACAACGAGCAGTACTTC
- TRBJ2-7 TRBV29-1 13 - CSALWGDPYEQYF TGCAGCGCCCTATGGGGGGATCCCTACGAGCAGTACTTC
TRBD2 TRBJ2-1 TRBV10-3 17 - CAISESVGLSSYNEQFF TGTGCCATCAGTGAGTCGGTGGGACTATCCTCCTACAATGAGCAGTTCTTC
- TRBJ1-4 TRBV5-4 14 - CASSPSGGNEKLFF TGTGCCAGCAGCCCCTCCGGGGGGAATGAAAAACTGTTTTTT
TRBD2 TRBJ2-3 TRBV10-3 15 - CAISESTSGTDTQYF TGTGCCATCAGTGAGTCCACTAGCGGGACAGATACGCAGTATTTT
- TRBJ2-1 TRBV24-1 15 few CATSVAYTAINEQFF TGTGCCACCAGTGTTGCCTACACAGCCATCAATGAGCAGTTCTTC
- TRBJ1-1 TRBV5-1 16 - CASSPGEGGTYTEAFF TGCGCCAGCAGCCCCGGGGAGGGGGGGACGTACACTGAAGCTTTCTTT